This TCR beta chain appears in the sequencing data of a study of cytomegalovirus exposure and HLA in healthy donors. From germline, CDR1 is SGDLS and CDR2 YYNGEE. The V gene end was trimmed by 0 bases and the J gene end by 3 bases; junction bases not matched to a gene: 3. This CDR3 region has 16 residues. The primer mix had 60 Vbeta and 13 Jbeta primers. Profiled with immunoSEQ multiplex PCR; TCRdb holds only in-frame clones, not every one. Of fewer than 250,000 clones listed, about 80% are singletons. The chain links TRBV9 to TRBJ2-5, with 12 bases matching TRBD2. The sequenced sample consisted of PBMCs. This clonotype originated in a middle-aged man in good health and CMV-seropositive. CDR3 amino acids: CASSVGTSGTKETQYF. The CDR3 nucleotides are TGTGCCAGCAGCGTAGGGACTAGCGGGACCAAAGAGACCCAGTACTTC.